This T cell receptor (beta chain) appears in the sequencing data of a study of Ad26.COV2.S vaccination and SARS-CoV-2 variants. Broader study findings: Overall T cell responses may have been underestimated by the analyses of TCR breadth and depth.

In regard to this clone: Its target is not known.

Sequencing used immunoSEQ multiplex PCR; TCRdb keeps in-frame clones, though not all of them. The sample shows hundreds of thousands of clones, around 92% of them seen only once. Treatment given: around 19 received Ad26.COV2.S at low or high dose, single or two shots; roughly five received placebo; per-sample allocation not given. Specimens were obtained on day 63 following the first vaccine or placebo injection. This sequence was found in a person aged 18 to 59 who received the Ad26.COV2.S COVID-19 vaccine or a placebo. The sequencing used peripheral blood, collected in a trial of Ad26.COV2.S vaccine versus placebo.

CDR3 residues: CASRTGTINSPLHF. As DNA, the CDR3 is TGTGCCAGCAGGACCGGGACAATTAATTCACCCCTCCACTTT. The V gene is TRBV2, the J gene TRBJ1-6; D might be TRBD1 (6 bases). CDR1 is SNHLY, CDR2 FYNNEI, per germline. Trimming left V 6 bases short and J 6 bases short, with 12 bases between. This CDR3 contains 14 residues.